One sample yielded the 24 T cell receptor beta chains listed below, sequenced in a study of beta chain features in type 1 diabetes. cDNA synthesis used the whole RNA isolate, giving expressed TCRB sequences. The assay was immunoSEQ multiplex PCR, and TCRdb's table has in-frame clones only and misses some. The sample records about 110,000 clones, less than 40% being singletons. The sample taken for sequencing was stem cell memory CD4+ T cells from blood. The receptors come from a woman aged 18 to 35 in good health.

This clone has more than one count but fewer than ten. The chain carries TRBV7-2 and TRBJ2-3; 7 nucleotides match TRBD2. Germline V gene lookup returns CDR1 SGHTA and CDR2 FQGNSA. CDR3 length: 16 amino acids. J gave up 1 base and V 1 base, and 5 bases lay outside the gene matches. The CDR3 region is CASSLVGLAGTDTQYF. The CDR3, as DNA: TGTGCCAGCAGCTTAGTCGGCCTAGCGGGCACAGATACGCAGTATTTT.

The V call is TRBV7-6, the J call TRBJ2-3, with 8 bases that match TRBD2. V shed 7 bases and J 0 bases; nucleotides not matched to a gene: 9. CDR1 SGHVS and CDR2 FNYEAQ come from the germline V gene. This CDR3 has 16 amino acids. The CDR3: CASTQTASGSTDTQYF. For the CDR3, the DNA is TGTGCCAGCACCCAGACGGCTAGCGGGAGCACAGATACGCAGTATTTT. Combining the CDR3 with reference TRBV7-6 and TRBJ2-3 gives the whole variable domain GAGVSQSPRYKVTKRGQDVALRCDPISGHVSLYWYRQALGQGPEFLTYFNYEAQQDKSGLPNDRFSAERPEGSISTLTIQRTEQRDSAMYRCASTQTASGSTDTQYFGPGTRLTVL.

This clone appeared a few times. This sequence joins TRBV11-2 and TRBJ2-1, with a weak D call TRBD2 (5 bases). CDR1 is SGHAT and CDR2 is FQNNGV in the germline V gene. Trimming shortened V by 4 bases and J by 14 bases, and 30 bases separated the two germline ends. The CDR3 runs to 17 residues. This chain's CDR3 is CASSSGADRRSSAGEFF. The CDR3, as DNA: TGTGCCAGCAGCTCCGGAGCGGACCGCCGCAGTTCCGCTGGGGAGTTCTTC.

This clone was counted only a few times. The rearrangement links TRBV5-1 to TRBJ2-7, with 9 positions matching TRBD1. Germline loops: CDR1 SGHRS, CDR2 YFSETQ. Unmatched junction bases numbered 3, after V lost 3 bases and J lost 2 bases. The CDR3 runs to 14 residues. The CDR3 region is CASSYRDRAYEQYF. The DNA for the CDR3 is TGCGCCAGCAGCTATCGGGACAGGGCCTACGAGCAGTACTTC. Supplemented by reference TRBV5-1 and TRBJ2-7, the full variable domain reads KAGVTQTPRYLIKTRGQQVTLSCSPISGHRSVSWYQQTPGQGLQFLFEYFSETQRNKGNFPGRFSGRQFSNSRSEMNVSTLELGDSALYLCASSYRDRAYEQYFGPGTRLTVT.

This clone has a handful of counts. This chain joins TRBV9 and TRBJ2-1; D remains unclear. Trimming shortened V by 3 bases and J by 0 bases, and 16 bases separated the two germline ends. CDR3 length: 17 amino acids. The germline gives CDR1 SGDLS, CDR2 YYNGEE. The CDR3 bases are TGTGCCAGCAGCGCAAGACTTGAACTCAGCTCCTACAATGAGCAGTTCTTC. It translates to CASSARLELSSYNEQFF.

V and J are TRBV4-1 and TRBJ1-4; 11 nucleotides line up with TRBD1. CDR1 is MGHRA, CDR2 YSYEKL, per germline. The V segment lost 6 bases and the J segment 7 bases; nucleotides outside the gene matches: 16. The CDR3 covers 18 residues. The CDR3 DNA reads TGCGCCAGCAGTCCAAGGAGCGGGACAGGGGGTTTTGGTGAAAAACTGTTTTTT. Its translation is CASSPRSGTGGFGEKLFF.

This clone was counted once. The V gene is TRBV18, the J gene TRBJ2-7, with D uncertain. CDR1 and CDR2 from the germline V gene are KGHSH and LQKENI. The CDR3 runs to 16 residues. V shed 0 bases and J shed 0 bases, with 12 bases lying between them. CDR3 residues: CASSPPARLSSYEQYF. The CDR3 DNA reads as TGTGCCAGCTCACCACCTGCCAGGTTAAGCTCCTACGAGCAGTACTTC. The entire variable domain, with the rest obtained from reference TRBV18 and TRBJ2-7, is as follows: NAGVMQNPRHLVRRRGQEARLRCSPMKGHSHVYWYRQLPEEGLKFMVYLQKENIIDESGMPKERFSAEFPKEGPSILRIQQVVRGDSAAYFCASSPPARLSSYEQYFGPGTRLTVT.

The chain employs TRBV7-9 and TRBJ1-1, with a weak D call TRBD1 (6 bases). Trimming stripped 11 bases from V and 0 bases from J, with 10 bases between. The CDR3 is made up of 12 amino acids. In germline, CDR1 is SEHNR, CDR2 FQNEAQ (reference sequence). CDR3 coding DNA: TGTGCCCACAGGGAGATGAACACTGAAGCTTTCTTT. It yields the protein CAHREMNTEAFF.

This clone was recorded a few times. V and J are TRBV29-1 and TRBJ2-1; perhaps TRBD2 as D (6 bases). Germline V CDR1 and CDR2: SQVTM, ANQGSEA. CDR3 size: 15 residues. Between the trimmed V and J ends, which lost 6 bases and 4 bases, there was a span of 19 bases. The CDR3, as DNA: TGCAGCGTAATAGTTGTCGGGGGTGCGTACAATGAGCAGTTCTTC. Its protein is CSVIVVGGAYNEQFF.

The rearrangement joins TRBV5-4 to TRBJ2-4, with TRBD1 matching 9 bases. CDR1 and CDR2 (germline): SGHNT, YYREEE (reference sequence). V shed 4 bases and J 8 bases; nucleotides not matched to a gene: 7. The CDR3 has 14 residues. The CDR3 sequence is CASSAETGGDIQYF. In DNA form, the CDR3 reads TGTGCCAGCAGCGCCGAGACAGGGGGGGACATTCAGTACTTC. Full variable domain (rest looked up from reference TRBV5-4 and TRBJ2-4): ETGVTQSPTHLIKTRGQQVTLRCSSQSGHNTVSWYQQALGQGPQFIFQYYREEENGRGNFPPRFSGLQFPNYSSELNVNALELDDSALYLCASSAETGGDIQYFGAGTRLSVL.

The V gene is TRBV5-1, the J gene TRBJ1-4, with D hard to call. This CDR3 is built from 13 residues. Germline CDR1 is SGHRS and CDR2 is YFSETQ. V was shortened by 0 bases and J by 14 bases, with 14 bases between the two germline ends. Written as DNA, the CDR3 is TGCGCCAGCAGCTTGGGTGATAACCGTAGTCTGTTTTTT. Residues: CASSLGDNRSLFF.

The chain has TRBV2 and TRBJ1-1; D is ambiguous. V was shortened by 3 bases and J by 0 bases, with 14 bases between the two germline ends. The germline V gene has CDR1 SNHLY and CDR2 FYNNEI. This CDR3 region has 16 residues. This CDR3 is CASSDKLAAMNTEAFF. The CDR3 region has the DNA TGTGCCAGCAGTGACAAGCTAGCAGCGATGAACACTGAAGCTTTCTTT.

The chain employs TRBV11-3 and TRBJ1-1, with D unclear. The CDR3 runs to 14 residues. The V and J ends lost 5 bases and 2 bases respectively, with 12 bases between them. CDR1 is SGHNT, CDR2 YENEEA, per germline. CDR3 protein: CASSPERRNTEAFF. CDR3 bases: TGTGCCAGCAGCCCAGAGAGGCGAAACACTGAAGCTTTCTTT.

The chain carries TRBV6-6 and TRBJ2-3; TRBD2 is a possible D gene (5 bases). The V and J ends lost 4 bases and 4 bases respectively, with 18 bases between them. CDR3 length: 16 amino acids. Germline lookup yields CDR1 MNHNY and CDR2 SVGAGI (reference sequence). The CDR3 nucleotides are TGTGCCAGCAGTTCCCGAGGGCCCGCAGGTGCAGATACGCAGTATTTT. This translates into CASSSRGPAGADTQYF.

This clone was counted only a few times. The chain combines TRBV19 with TRBJ1-2, with a possible D match to TRBD1 (6 bases). V dropped 7 bases and J dropped 2 bases, with 11 bases sitting between them. Germline V gene lookup returns CDR1 LNHDA and CDR2 SQIVND (reference sequence). The CDR3 length is 13 residues. For the CDR3, the DNA is TGTGCCAGTACCCCAACAGGGAACTATGGCTACACCTTC. Amino acids: CASTPTGNYGYTF.

A few counts support this clone. This chain joins TRBV29-1 and TRBJ1-1; 7 bases agree with TRBD1. V lost 8 bases, J lost 3 bases, and 9 bases stayed unmatched. This CDR3 region has 13 residues. CDR1 is SQVTM and CDR2 is ANQGSEA in the germline V gene. CDR3 amino acids: CSPTGAGDTEAFF. DNA for the CDR3: TGCAGCCCTACAGGGGCCGGTGACACTGAAGCTTTCTTT.

V and J are TRBV7-2 and TRBJ1-1, with D possibly matching TRBD1 (6 bases). Trimming removed 3 bases from V and 4 bases from J, with 9 bases in between. Germline CDR1 reads SGHTA; CDR2 reads FQGNSA. This CDR3 spans 13 amino acids. As DNA, the CDR3 is TGTGCCAGCAGCTTTCCAGGGGCCACTGAAGCTTTCTTT. Amino acid sequence: CASSFPGATEAFF.

This chain joins TRBV5-8 and TRBJ2-5; D perhaps matches TRBD2 (5 bases). Germline V gene sequence: CDR1 SGHTS, CDR2 YDEGEE. The CDR3 consists of 13 residues. The V gene lost 2 bases and the J gene lost 7 bases, with 12 bases spanning the gap. The CDR3 DNA sequence: TGTGCCAGCAGCTTAGACGGGAAGGGGACCCAGTACTTC. It encodes CASSLDGKGTQYF.

The J gene is TRBJ2-3, the V gene TRBV7-2; TRBD1 matches at 8 bases. The CDR3 runs to 15 residues. Germline values: CDR1 SGHTA, CDR2 FQGNSA. The ends lost 5 bases at V and 1 base at J; junction bases unmatched: 5. For the CDR3, the DNA is TGTGCCAGCAGCCCCGGACAGGGCGGCACAGATACGCAGTATTTT. It encodes CASSPGQGGTDTQYF.

This chain uses TRBV28 with TRBJ2-1; 10 positions agree with TRBD2. CDR1 is MDHEN and CDR2 is SYDVKM in the germline V gene. The CDR3 consists of 18 residues. Trimming took 3 bases from V and 0 from J; bases not matched to a gene: 8. Here the CDR3 DNA reads TGTGCCAGCAGTTTCTTGGCTAGCGGGAGTAGCTCCTACAATGAGCAGTTCTTC. Its translation is CASSFLASGSSSYNEQFF. The entire variable domain, with the rest obtained from reference TRBV28 and TRBJ2-1, is as follows: DVKVTQSSRYLVKRTGEKVFLECVQDMDHENMFWYRQDPGLGLRLIYFSYDVKMKEKGDIPEGYSVSREKKERFSLILESASTNQTSMYLCASSFLASGSSSYNEQFFGPGTRLTVL.

This rearrangement joins TRBV5-6 to TRBJ2-1; D perhaps matches TRBD1 (6 bases). The CDR3 totals 19 residues. Per the germline V gene, CDR1 is SGHDT and CDR2 is YYEEEE. V shed 2 bases and J shed 9 bases, with 30 bases lying between them. The CDR3 reads CASSFSTGYRDPRFGEQFF. CDR3 DNA: TGTGCCAGCAGCTTTTCCACAGGGTATCGGGACCCAAGGTTTGGTGAGCAGTTCTTC.

The rearrangement uses TRBV28 and TRBJ1-5; D may be TRBD1 (5 bases). V gave up 5 bases and J gave up 4 bases, with 12 bases separating them. Germline lookup yields CDR1 MDHEN and CDR2 SYDVKM. This CDR3 is built from 14 residues. The CDR3 DNA is TGTGCCAGCAGTGCCGGGACTCTTAATCAGCCCCAGCATTTT. Protein: CASSAGTLNQPQHF.

The rearrangement joins TRBV6-6 to TRBJ1-1; D may be TRBD1 (6 bases). Per the germline V gene, CDR1 is MNHNY and CDR2 is SVGAGI (reference sequence). V lost 4 bases, J lost 8 bases, and 14 bases lay in between. CDR3 length: 13 residues. The CDR3, as DNA: TGTGCCAGCAGTTCACAGGGCCCCTCGGAAGCTTTCTTT. Amino acids: CASSSQGPSEAFF.

The chain carries TRBV4-3 and TRBJ1-1, with a weak D call TRBD1 (6 bases). V was trimmed by 6 bases and J by 5 bases, leaving 10 bases between them. The CDR3 sequence is 12 residues long. CDR1 and CDR2 (germline): LGHNA, YSLEER. The CDR3 DNA sequence: TGCGCCAGCAGAACAAGGGGGACTGAAGCTTTCTTT. This translates into CASRTRGTEAFF.